The clone carrying this T cell receptor (beta chain) was seen at least ten times. What it recognizes is unknown. The same CDR3 is also encoded by other DNA sequences in this sample. Among the patients, none had received any treatment before thyroid surgery. This sample is part of a study of metastatic and nonmetastatic thyroid tumors. Overall study: Repertoire comparison spanned blood and tumor or nodule tissue of malignant and benign thyroid patients. Findings of the study overall: Versus benign nodules, malignant thyroid tumors reportedly had significantly higher TCR beta diversity, in blood and tumor.

This CDR3 region has 12 residues. The V and J ends lost 8 bases and 5 bases respectively, with 12 bases between them. The germline gives CDR1 SNHLY, CDR2 FYNNEI. TCRdb re-called the PCR reads via MiXCR. The sample includes around 53,000 clones, around a sixth seen only once; the top ten take under 3%. Sequences were obtained from blood. This TCR came from a female donor with papillary thyroid cancer or a benign thyroid nodule (not recorded which). Some clones in this sample may be carry-over from other donors' samples. The chain uses TRBV2 and TRBJ2-5, with D possibly TRBD1 on 6 matching bases. The CDR3 is CASRGQGETQYF. CDR3 coding DNA: TGTGCCAGCCGTGGGCAGGGGGAGACCCAGTACTTC.